This T cell receptor beta chain was captured in a study of PD-L1 blockade in urothelial cancer. CDR3 size: 13 residues. Trimming stripped 6 bases from V and 1 base from J, with 9 bases between. Germline V CDR1 and CDR2: SNHLY, FYNNEI. This clone was observed a few times. TCRdb's copy holds only in-frame clones and misses some; the assay was immunoSEQ multiplex PCR. The data show fewer than 130,000 clones, roughly 88% seen once. This sequence originates from a man aged 50 or older with urothelial cancer. The chain has TRBV2 and TRBJ1-1, with D perhaps matching TRBD1 (5 bases). The sample was PBMCs, taken around atezolizumab (anti-PD-L1) treatment. For the CDR3, the DNA is TGTGCCAGCAGGGCCGACAGGAACACTGAAGCTTTCTTT. This translates into CASRADRNTEAFF.